The sequence of this T cell receptor (beta chain) was determined in a study of technical replicates of blood from a few donors. Data came from immunoSEQ multiplex PCR; TCRdb stores just in-frame clones and leaves some out. Of tens of thousands of clones in the sample, approximately 94% were seen once. With 5 bases removed from V and 3 bases from J, the gap between germline ends came to 11 bases. The CDR3 consists of 13 residues. CDR1 MNHEY and CDR2 SMNVEV come from the germline V gene (reference sequence). Sequenced input: T cells isolated from PBMCs. The origin of this receptor is a human donor in good health. The gene calls are TRBV27 and TRBJ2-7, with a tentative D call TRBD1 (6 bases). The CDR3 loop is CASSSTGFYEQYF. Written as DNA, the CDR3 is TGTGCCAGCAGTAGCACAGGGTTCTACGAGCAGTACTTC.